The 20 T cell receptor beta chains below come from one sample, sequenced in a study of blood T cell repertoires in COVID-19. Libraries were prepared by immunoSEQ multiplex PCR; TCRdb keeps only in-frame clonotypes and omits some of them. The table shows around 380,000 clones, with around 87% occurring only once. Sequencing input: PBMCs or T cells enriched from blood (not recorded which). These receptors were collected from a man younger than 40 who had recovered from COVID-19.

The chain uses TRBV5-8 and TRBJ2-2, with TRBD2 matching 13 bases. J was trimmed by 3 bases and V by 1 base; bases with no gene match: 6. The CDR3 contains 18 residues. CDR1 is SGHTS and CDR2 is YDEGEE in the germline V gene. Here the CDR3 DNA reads TGTGCCAGCAGCTTGACTAGCGGGGGGGATCCGGACACCGGGGAGCTGTTTTTT. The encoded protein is CASSLTSGGDPDTGELFF.

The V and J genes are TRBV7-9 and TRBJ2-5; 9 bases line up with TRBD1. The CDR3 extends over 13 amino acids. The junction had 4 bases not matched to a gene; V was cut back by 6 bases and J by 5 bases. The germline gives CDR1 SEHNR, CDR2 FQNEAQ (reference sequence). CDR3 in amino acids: CASRSTGGETQYF. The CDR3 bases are TGTGCCAGCAGATCGACAGGGGGGGAGACCCAGTACTTC.

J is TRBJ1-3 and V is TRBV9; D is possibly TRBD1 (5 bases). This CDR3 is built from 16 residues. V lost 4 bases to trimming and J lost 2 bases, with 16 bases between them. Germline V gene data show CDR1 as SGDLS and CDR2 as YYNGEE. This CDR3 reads CASSPLGQGPGNTIYF. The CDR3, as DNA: TGTGCCAGCAGCCCTCTCGGGCAGGGCCCTGGAAACACCATATATTTT.

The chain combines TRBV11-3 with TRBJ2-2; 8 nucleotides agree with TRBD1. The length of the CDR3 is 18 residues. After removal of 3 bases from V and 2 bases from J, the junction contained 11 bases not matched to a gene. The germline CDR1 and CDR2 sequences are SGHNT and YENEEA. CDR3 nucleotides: TGTGCCAGCAGCTTGGCTGACAGGGGCCGGGAAAACACCGGGGAGCTGTTTTTT. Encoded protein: CASSLADRGRENTGELFF.

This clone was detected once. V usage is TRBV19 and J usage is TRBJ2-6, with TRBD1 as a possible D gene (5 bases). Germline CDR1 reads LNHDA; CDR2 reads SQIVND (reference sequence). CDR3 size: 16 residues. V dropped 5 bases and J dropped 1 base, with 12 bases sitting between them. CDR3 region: CASSFGAPSGANVLTF. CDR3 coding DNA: TGTGCCAGTAGTTTTGGGGCGCCTTCTGGGGCCAACGTCCTGACTTTC.

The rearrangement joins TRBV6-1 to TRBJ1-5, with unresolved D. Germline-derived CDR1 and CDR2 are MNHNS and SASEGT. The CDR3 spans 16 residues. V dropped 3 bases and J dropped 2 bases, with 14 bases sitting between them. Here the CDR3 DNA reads TGTGCCAGCAGTGATTGGGTGGCGGGCCGCAATCAGCCCCAGCATTTT. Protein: CASSDWVAGRNQPQHF.

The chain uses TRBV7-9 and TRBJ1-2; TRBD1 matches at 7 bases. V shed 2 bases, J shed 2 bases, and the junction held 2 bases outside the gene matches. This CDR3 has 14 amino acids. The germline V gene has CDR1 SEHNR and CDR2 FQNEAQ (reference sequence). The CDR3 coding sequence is TGTGCCAGCAGCTTACTGGACAGGAACTATGGCTACACCTTC. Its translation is CASSLLDRNYGYTF.

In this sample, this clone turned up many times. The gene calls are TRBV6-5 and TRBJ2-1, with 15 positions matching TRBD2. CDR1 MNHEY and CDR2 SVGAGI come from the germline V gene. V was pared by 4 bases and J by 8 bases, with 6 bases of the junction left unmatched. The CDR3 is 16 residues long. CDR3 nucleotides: TGTGCCAGCAGTTCGGGACTAGCGGGGGGACCTTATGAGCAGTTCTTC. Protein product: CASSSGLAGGPYEQFF.

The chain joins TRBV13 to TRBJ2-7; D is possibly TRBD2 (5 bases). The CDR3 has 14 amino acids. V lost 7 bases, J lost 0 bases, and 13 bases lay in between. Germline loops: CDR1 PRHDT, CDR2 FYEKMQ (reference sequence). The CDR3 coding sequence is TGTGCCAGCACCCAGCGGAGGAGCTCCTACGAGCAGTACTTC. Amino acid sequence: CASTQRRSSYEQYF.

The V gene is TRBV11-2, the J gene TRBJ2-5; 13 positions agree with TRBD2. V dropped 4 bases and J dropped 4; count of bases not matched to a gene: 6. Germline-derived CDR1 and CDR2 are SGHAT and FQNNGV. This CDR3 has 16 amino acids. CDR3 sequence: CASSSRTSGGGETQYF. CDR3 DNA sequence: TGTGCCAGCAGCTCACGGACTAGCGGGGGAGGAGAGACCCAGTACTTC.

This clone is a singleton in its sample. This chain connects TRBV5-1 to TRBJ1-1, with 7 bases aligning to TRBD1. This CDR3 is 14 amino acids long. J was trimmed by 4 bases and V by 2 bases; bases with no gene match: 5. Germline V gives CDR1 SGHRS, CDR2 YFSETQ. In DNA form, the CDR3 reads TGCGCCAGCAGCTTTGAAGGGACAGCCACTGAAGCTTTCTTT. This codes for CASSFEGTATEAFF.

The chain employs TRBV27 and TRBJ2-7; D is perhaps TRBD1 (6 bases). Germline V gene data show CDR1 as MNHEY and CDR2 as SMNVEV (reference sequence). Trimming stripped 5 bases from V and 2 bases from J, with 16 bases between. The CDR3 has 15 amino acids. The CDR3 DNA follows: TGTGCCAGCAGTCCAAGATGGGACACCACCTACGAGCAGTACTTC. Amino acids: CASSPRWDTTYEQYF.

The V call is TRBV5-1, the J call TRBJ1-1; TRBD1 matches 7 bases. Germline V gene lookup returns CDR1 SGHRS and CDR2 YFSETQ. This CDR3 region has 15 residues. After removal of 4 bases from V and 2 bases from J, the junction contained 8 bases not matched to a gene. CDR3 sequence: CASSLRTGGNTEAFF. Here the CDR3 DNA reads TGCGCCAGCAGCCTCCGGACAGGAGGAAACACTGAAGCTTTCTTT.

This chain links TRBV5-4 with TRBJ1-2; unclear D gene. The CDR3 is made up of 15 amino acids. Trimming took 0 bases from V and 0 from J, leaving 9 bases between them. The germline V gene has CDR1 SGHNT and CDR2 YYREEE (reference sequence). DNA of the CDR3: TGTGCCAGCAGCTTGGTGTGGCCGACTAACTATGGCTACACCTTC. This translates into CASSLVWPTNYGYTF.

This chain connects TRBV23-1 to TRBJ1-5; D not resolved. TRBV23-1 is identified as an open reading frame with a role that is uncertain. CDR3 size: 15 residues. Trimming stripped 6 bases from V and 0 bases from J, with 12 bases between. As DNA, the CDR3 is TGCGCCAGCAGAGAATTCGGGTATAGCAATCAGCCCCAGCATTTT. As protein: CASREFGYSNQPQHF.

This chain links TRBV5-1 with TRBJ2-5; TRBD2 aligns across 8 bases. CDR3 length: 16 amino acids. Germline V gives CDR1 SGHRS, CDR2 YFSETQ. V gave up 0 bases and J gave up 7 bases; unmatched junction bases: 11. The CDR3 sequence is CASSLGSSGGPGTQYF. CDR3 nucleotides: TGCGCCAGCAGCTTGGGTTCCAGCGGGGGCCCAGGGACCCAGTACTTC.

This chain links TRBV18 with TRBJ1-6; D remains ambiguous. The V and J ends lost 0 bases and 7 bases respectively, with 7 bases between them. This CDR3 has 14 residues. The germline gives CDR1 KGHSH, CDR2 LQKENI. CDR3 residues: CASSPPIENSPLHF. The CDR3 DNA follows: TGTGCCAGCTCACCACCGATCGAGAATTCACCCCTCCACTTT.

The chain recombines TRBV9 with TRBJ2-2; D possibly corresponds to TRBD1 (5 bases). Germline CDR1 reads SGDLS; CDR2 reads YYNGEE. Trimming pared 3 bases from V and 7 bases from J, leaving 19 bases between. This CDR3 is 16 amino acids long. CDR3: CASSDGPIGAFGELFF. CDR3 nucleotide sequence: TGTGCCAGCAGCGATGGCCCGATAGGGGCGTTCGGGGAGCTGTTTTTT.

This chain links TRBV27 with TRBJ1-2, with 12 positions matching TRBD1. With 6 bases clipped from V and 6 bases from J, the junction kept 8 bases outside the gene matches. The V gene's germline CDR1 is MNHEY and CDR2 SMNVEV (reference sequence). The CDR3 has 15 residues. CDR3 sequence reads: CASRGQGARGNGYTF. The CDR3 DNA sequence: TGTGCCAGCAGGGGACAGGGGGCTCGTGGAAATGGCTACACCTTC.

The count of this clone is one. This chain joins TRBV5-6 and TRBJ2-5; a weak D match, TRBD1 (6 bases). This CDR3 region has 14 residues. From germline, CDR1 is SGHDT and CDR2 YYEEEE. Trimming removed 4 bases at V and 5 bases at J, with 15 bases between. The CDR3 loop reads CASSRPTGMETQYF. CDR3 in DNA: TGTGCCAGCAGCAGGCCAACAGGGATGGAGACCCAGTACTTC.